The clone carrying this T cell receptor (beta chain) has just a few counts. This sample is part of a study of beta chain features in type 1 diabetes. Every bit of the isolated RNA underwent reverse transcription, so sequencing read expressed TCRB transcripts. Sequencing was performed with immunoSEQ multiplex PCR; in TCRdb, only in-frame clones are kept and a portion is missing. The table records 250,000 to 350,000 clones, 14% of them present only once. This CDR3 contains 16 residues. The germline gives CDR1 MNHEY, CDR2 SMNVEV (reference sequence). Trimming at V came to 8 bases and at J to 1 base, leaving 12 bases not matched to a gene.

This receptor was taken from a young man in good health. The rearrangement links TRBV27 to TRBJ2-5; 8 nucleotides match TRBD2. Source material: central memory CD4+ T cells from blood. The CDR3 protein is CASGDYLAGGQETQYF. DNA of the CDR3: TGTGCCAGCGGAGACTACCTGGCGGGAGGCCAAGAGACCCAGTACTTC.